Below are 29 T cell receptor beta chains sequenced from a single sample in a study of T-cell memory formation after mild COVID-19. Via MiXCR, TCRdb re-called the 5' RACE reads, giving one row per CDR3 protein. The repertoire holds 250,000 to 300,000 distinct CDR3 sequences, with 15% to 20% as singletons. The sample comprised PBMCs or a T cell subset sorted from them (not recorded which). The receptors stem from a man between 18 and 35 years old who had mild COVID-19 (a few samples of this study predate the infection). Cell type and time point are not known.

The rearrangement uses TRBV7-2 and TRBJ2-7, with D perhaps matching TRBD2 (6 bases). The CDR3 is 14 residues long. With 1 base removed from V and 6 bases from J, the gap between germline ends came to 13 bases. Per the germline V gene, CDR1 is SGHTA and CDR2 is FQGNSA. The CDR3 sequence is CASSLGLGTGEQYV. The CDR3 region has the DNA TGTGCCAGCAGCTTAGGACTAGGCACGGGCGAGCAGTACGTC.

This clonotype was counted a few times. This may be a read error, as it is one base from a much larger clone. V usage is TRBV6-2 or TRBV6-3 and J usage is TRBJ2-7; D is ambiguous. Germline V gene data show CDR1 as MNHEY and CDR2 as SVGEGT. The V end was cut by 7 bases, the J end by 9 bases, with 7 bases between. This CDR3 spans 9 amino acids. CDR3 amino acids: CASTPTQYF. For the CDR3, the DNA is TGTGCCAGCACGCCGACGCAGTACTTC.

The rearrangement links TRBV20-1 to TRBJ2-3; TRBD1 aligns across 11 bases. The CDR3 extends over 13 amino acids. The germline V gene has CDR1 DFQATT and CDR2 SNEGSKA (reference sequence). The trim removed 5 bases at V and 6 bases at J, leaving 4 bases unmatched. DNA for the CDR3: TGCAGTGCTGGGACAGGGGGGCTGGATACGCAGTATTTT. Translated, it gives CSAGTGGLDTQYF.

This chain joins TRBV20-1 and TRBJ2-3; 10 nucleotides align to TRBD2. Germline V gene data show CDR1 as DFQATT and CDR2 as SNEGSKA (reference sequence). This CDR3 has 15 residues. V gave up 2 bases and J gave up 4 bases; unmatched junction bases: 6. The CDR3: CSARKAGGPSDTQYF. CDR3 DNA sequence: TGCAGTGCTAGAAAAGCGGGGGGGCCCTCAGATACGCAGTATTTT.

This clonotype was counted only a few times. The chain uses TRBV7-8 and TRBJ2-3; D not resolved. Germline CDR1 SGHVS, CDR2 FQNEAQ. This CDR3 is 15 amino acids long. V lost 2 bases, J lost 4 bases, and 13 bases lay in between. The CDR3 loop reads CASSLMATRPDTQYF. CDR3 sequence (DNA): TGTGCCAGCAGCTTAATGGCCACGAGACCAGATACGCAGTATTTT.

This clonotype was observed a handful of times. J is TRBJ1-6 and V is TRBV10-3, with a weak D call TRBD1 (6 bases). The V gene lost 6 bases and the J gene lost 10 bases, with 13 bases spanning the gap. CDR1 ENHRY and CDR2 SYGVKD come from the germline V gene. The CDR3 covers 13 residues. The DNA of the CDR3 is TGTGCCATCAGCCCGCGTCAGGGGTCACCCCTCCACTTT. It encodes CAISPRQGSPLHF.

This chain joins TRBV4-2 and TRBJ2-3; D possibly corresponds to TRBD2 (6 bases). The CDR3 has 16 residues. V lost 3 bases and J lost 1, with 14 bases in between. The V gene's germline CDR1 is LGHNA and CDR2 YNFKEQ. The CDR3 sequence: CASSQRGLPGTDTQYF. In nucleotides, the CDR3 is TGTGCCAGCAGCCAGCGGGGCCTACCCGGCACAGATACGCAGTATTTT.

The CDR3 spells CSARSDPIYEQYF. Here the CDR3 DNA reads TGCAGTGCTAGATCGGACCCGATTTACGAGCAGTACTTC. The V call is TRBV20-1, the J call TRBJ2-7; no firm D call. The CDR3 has 13 amino acids. Germline V gene data show CDR1 as DFQATT and CDR2 as SNEGSKA (reference sequence). V shed 2 bases and J shed 4 bases, with 12 bases lying between them.

This clonotype was recorded a few times. V is TRBV5-1 and J is TRBJ2-1; D ambiguous. CDR3 length: 14 amino acids. Germline V CDR1 and CDR2: SGHRS, YFSETQ. Between the trimmed V and J ends, which lost 2 bases and 1 base, there was a span of 7 bases. CDR3 DNA: TGCGCCAGCAGCTTAAGGATTTCCTACAATGAGCAGTTCTTC. Its protein is CASSLRISYNEQFF.

A few counts support this clonotype. The chain is built from TRBV7-9 and TRBJ1-1; D remains unclear. The CDR3 is 12 residues long. The germline CDR1 and CDR2 sequences are SEHNR and FQNEAQ (reference sequence). Between the trimmed V and J ends, which lost 6 bases and 5 bases, there was a span of 10 bases. CDR3 coding DNA: TGTGCCAGCAGACCAGGAGGGACTGAAGCTTTCTTT. Its translation is CASRPGGTEAFF.

This clonotype came up a few times. This rearrangement joins TRBV7-9 to TRBJ1-2; D may be TRBD1 (5 bases). Per germline, CDR1 SEHNR and CDR2 FQNEAQ (reference sequence). V was shortened by 3 bases and J by 4 bases, with 18 bases between the two germline ends. This CDR3 is 16 amino acids long. Written as DNA, the CDR3 is TGTGCCAGCAGCTTGGGACCGAGAATCACTTTCTATGGCTACACCTTC. It is translated as CASSLGPRITFYGYTF.

The V call is TRBV6-5, the J call TRBJ1-1, with TRBD1 identical over 9 bases. Trimming at V came to 5 bases and at J to 8 bases, leaving 12 bases not matched to a gene. There are 15 residues in the CDR3. Germline V gene data show CDR1 as MNHEY and CDR2 as SVGAGI. This chain's CDR3 is CASSGTGGASGEAFF. The CDR3 DNA follows: TGTGCCAGCAGTGGCACAGGGGGCGCTTCAGGAGAAGCTTTCTTT.

V and J are TRBV10-3 and TRBJ2-7, with TRBD1 identical over 8 bases. CDR1 ENHRY and CDR2 SYGVKD come from the germline V gene. The V segment lost 8 bases and the J segment 4 bases; nucleotides outside the gene matches: 10. This CDR3 region has 14 residues. CDR3 sequence reads: CAIPGGTGPYEQYF. The CDR3 DNA is TGTGCCATCCCTGGGGGGACAGGCCCTTACGAGCAGTACTTC.

This clonotype was recorded a few times. This chain uses TRBV24-1 with TRBJ2-1; D gene ambiguous. The germline CDR1 and CDR2 sequences are KGHDR and SFDVKD. Trimming pared 1 base from V and 6 bases from J, leaving 6 bases between. CDR3 length equals 13 residues. The CDR3 DNA reads as TGTGCCACCAGTGATTTTGGCCTCAATGAGCAGTTCTTC. It translates to CATSDFGLNEQFF.

There are a few counts of this clonotype. The chain uses TRBV6-5 and TRBJ2-7, with 10 bases identical to TRBD1. The CDR3 spans 13 residues. CDR1 and CDR2 (germline): MNHEY, SVGAGI. The J segment lost 6 bases and the V segment lost 6 bases, leaving 5 bases of the junction unmatched. In DNA, the CDR3 is TGTGCCAGCAGCCGGGACAGGGGTGGCGAGCAGTACGTC. Translation: CASSRDRGGEQYV.

The sample holds a few counts of this clonotype. CDR3 amino acids: CASSFRDRDYEQYF. CDR3 coding DNA: TGCGCCAGCAGCTTTCGGGACAGGGATTACGAGCAGTACTTC. The V call is TRBV5-1, the J call TRBJ2-7; 9 bases are shared with TRBD1. The V segment lost 2 bases and the J segment 4 bases; nucleotides outside the gene matches: 4. The CDR3 sequence is 14 residues long. Germline V lookup: CDR1 SGHRS, CDR2 YFSETQ. Using reference TRBV5-1 and TRBJ2-7 for the parts outside the CDR3, the full variable domain is KAGVTQTPRYLIKTRGQQVTLSCSPISGHRSVSWYQQTPGQGLQFLFEYFSETQRNKGNFPGRFSGRQFSNSRSEMNVSTLELGDSALYLCASSFRDRDYEQYFGPGTRLTVT.

This clonotype occurred a few times. The CDR3 bases are TGTGCCAGCAGCCCGGGACTAGCAAACATTCAGTACTTC. Amino acid sequence: CASSPGLANIQYF. The chain links TRBV6-5 to TRBJ2-4; the match to TRBD2 covers 9 bases. Germline V gene sequence: CDR1 MNHEY, CDR2 SVGAGI. CDR3 length: 13 residues. V dropped 6 bases and J dropped 6; count of bases not matched to a gene: 3.

The CDR3 bases are TGCGCCAGCAGCTTGGATTTCGGTTACCAAGAGACCCAGTACTTC. Its translation is CASSLDFGYQETQYF. The chain uses TRBV5-1 and TRBJ2-5; D gene unclear. The V end was cut by 0 bases, the J end by 0 bases, with 9 bases between. The CDR3 totals 15 residues. CDR1 and CDR2 (germline): SGHRS, YFSETQ. Full variable domain (rest looked up from reference TRBV5-1 and TRBJ2-5): KAGVTQTPRYLIKTRGQQVTLSCSPISGHRSVSWYQQTPGQGLQFLFEYFSETQRNKGNFPGRFSGRQFSNSRSEMNVSTLELGDSALYLCASSLDFGYQETQYFGPGTRLLVL.

This clonotype was seen a few times. The rearrangement links TRBV5-1 to TRBJ2-3, with 11 positions matching TRBD2. The CDR3 covers 15 residues. Germline V lookup: CDR1 SGHRS, CDR2 YFSETQ. Losses at the gene ends were 3 bases for V and 6 bases for J; bases not matched to a gene: 6. The CDR3, as DNA: TGCGCCAGCAGCTCTAGCGGGGGGCCCTTCGATACGCAGTATTTT. Protein: CASSSSGGPFDTQYF.

In this sample, this clonotype turned up a few times. This chain links TRBV12-3 or TRBV12-4 with TRBJ2-2, with D tentatively TRBD2 (6 bases). The CDR3 length is 14 residues. Trimming shortened V by 7 bases and J by 4 bases, and 13 bases separated the two germline ends. This chain's CDR3 is CASTPGTVTGELFF. The CDR3 DNA sequence: TGTGCCAGCACGCCCGGGACTGTCACCGGGGAGCTGTTTTTT.

The rearrangement links TRBV20-1 to TRBJ2-5, with 15 nucleotides matching TRBD2. The ends lost 5 bases at V and 4 bases at J; junction bases unmatched: 14. The CDR3 runs 18 residues. Germline V CDR1 and CDR2: DFQATT, SNEGSKA (reference sequence). CDR3 sequence: CSAYTGTSGGTIIETQYF. The DNA of the CDR3 is TGCAGTGCTTATACCGGGACTAGCGGGGGGACGATCATAGAGACCCAGTACTTC.

CDR3 amino acids: CASIPGLAGDTGELFF. The CDR3 nucleotides are TGTGCCAGCATTCCTGGACTAGCGGGGGACACCGGGGAGCTGTTTTTT. This rearrangement joins TRBV6-6 to TRBJ2-2; 13 nucleotides align to TRBD2. V lost 7 bases and J lost 3; bases outside the gene matches: 5. In germline, CDR1 is MNHNY, CDR2 SVGAGI (reference sequence). This CDR3 has 16 residues.

This clonotype occurred a few times. The rearrangement links TRBV7-9 to TRBJ1-5; 9 positions match TRBD1. The CDR3 has 16 residues. V shed 1 base and J 3 bases; nucleotides not matched to a gene: 4. Germline CDR1 SEHNR, CDR2 FQNEAQ (reference sequence). The CDR3 protein is CASSLGTGAPNQPQHF. As DNA, the CDR3 is TGTGCCAGCAGCTTAGGGACAGGGGCTCCCAATCAGCCCCAGCATTTT.

The chain employs TRBV7-8 and TRBJ2-7; no clear D gene. CDR3 length equals 13 residues. V lost 3 bases and J 0 bases, leaving 6 bases between the germline ends. In germline, CDR1 is SGHVS, CDR2 FQNEAQ. The CDR3 is CASSFFSSYEQYV. Written as DNA, the CDR3 is TGTGCCAGCAGCTTCTTCAGCTCCTACGAGCAGTACGTC.

This clonotype was counted a few times. The chain uses TRBV12-3 or TRBV12-4 and TRBJ1-6; D is perhaps TRBD1 (5 bases). Between the trimmed V and J ends, which lost 4 bases and 8 bases, there was a span of 9 bases. CDR3 length: 13 residues. The chain's CDR3 is CASSSGADSPLHF. The CDR3 coding sequence is TGTGCCAGCAGTTCCGGGGCTGATTCACCCCTCCACTTT.

The chain uses TRBV29-1 and TRBJ2-7; the D gene could be TRBD1 or TRBD2 (6 bases each). In germline, CDR1 is SQVTM, CDR2 ANQGSEA. V was trimmed by 7 bases and J by 3 bases, leaving 16 bases between them. The CDR3 extends over 13 amino acids. CDR3 sequence (DNA): TGCAGCGCCAAGGGGGGCGAACGCTACGAGCAGTACTTC. It yields the protein CSAKGGERYEQYF.

This clonotype was recorded at least ten times. CDR3 in DNA: TGCGCCAGCAGCTTAGTTGGGGGCTTAGCCAAAAACATTCAGTACTTC. Its translation: CASSLVGGLAKNIQYF. The V call is TRBV5-1, the J call TRBJ2-4, with D possibly being TRBD1 (6 bases). Trimming took off 2 bases at V and 0 bases at J, with 12 bases between the two ends. The CDR3 sequence is 16 residues long. Germline V gene data show CDR1 as SGHRS and CDR2 as YFSETQ.

This rearrangement joins TRBV3-1 to TRBJ2-7, with D unclear. The germline CDR1 and CDR2 sequences are LGHDT and YNNKEL (reference sequence). The length of the CDR3 is 14 residues. Between the trimmed V and J ends, which lost 6 bases and 1 base, there was a span of 13 bases. The CDR3 sequence is CASRPRSVSYEQYF. The CDR3 nucleotides read TGTGCCAGCAGACCCCGTTCAGTTTCCTACGAGCAGTACTTC.

The gene calls are TRBV30 and TRBJ2-3; 8 bases map to TRBD2. Germline V lookup: CDR1 GTSNPN, CDR2 SVGIG (reference sequence). V lost 2 bases to trimming and J lost 2 bases; unmatched junction nucleotides: 9. The CDR3 has 16 amino acids. CDR3 DNA: TGTGCCTGGAGTACCGCGGGGGGACTTCACACAGATACGCAGTATTTT. Translated: CAWSTAGGLHTDTQYF.